The 3 T cell receptor beta chains below come from one sample, sequenced in a study of blood T cell repertoires in COVID-19. The data were produced by immunoSEQ multiplex PCR, yet TCRdb's version contains in-frame clones alone and is incomplete. The data show 250,000 to 350,000 clones, about 83% seen once. The source material was peripheral blood. Receptors originate from a woman aged 50 to 60 with acute or convalescent COVID-19.

The chain recombines TRBV5-5 with TRBJ2-7; 9 bases map to TRBD1. The germline CDR1 and CDR2 sequences are SGHKS and YYEKEE (reference sequence). V lost 4 bases to trimming and J lost 3 bases; unmatched junction nucleotides: 2. There are 13 residues in the CDR3. The CDR3 loop is CASSGTGFYEQYV. The CDR3 bases are TGTGCCAGCAGCGGGACAGGGTTCTACGAGCAGTACGTC.

This rearrangement joins TRBV13 to TRBJ1-1; D uncertain. This CDR3 spans 15 amino acids. The germline V gene has CDR1 PRHDT and CDR2 FYEKMQ (reference sequence). Trimming pared 0 bases from V and 1 base from J, leaving 9 bases between. For the CDR3, the DNA is TGTGCCAGCAGCTTAGGCGCGGGCTCGAACACTGAAGCTTTCTTT. Protein sequence: CASSLGAGSNTEAFF.

V and J are TRBV6-2 or TRBV6-3 and TRBJ2-7, with 7 bases matching TRBD1. This CDR3 contains 14 residues. CDR1 is MNHEY, CDR2 SVGEGT, per germline. V was pared by 4 bases and J by 6 bases, with 9 bases of the junction left unmatched. In DNA, the CDR3 is TGTGCCAGCAGTTCCCTTTCGACAGGGAGCGAGCAGTACGTC. Translation: CASSSLSTGSEQYV.